The next 4 T cell receptor beta chains were all read from a single sample in a study of TIL therapy for anti-PD-1-resistant metastatic lung cancer. The immunoSEQ assay was v3. Profiled with immunoSEQ multiplex PCR; TCRdb holds only in-frame clones, not every one. The table includes about 52,000 clones, 70% to 85% detected once. Sample time point: pre-treatment sample, taken before nivolumab and TIL therapy. This sample comprised blood, obtained at baseline. These receptors all come from a woman aged 30-79 years with non-small cell lung cancer.

V gene TRBV15 combines with J gene TRBJ1-5; D is uncertain. From germline, CDR1 is LNHNV and CDR2 YYDKDF (reference sequence). The CDR3 length is 12 residues. The V and J ends lost 1 base and 4 bases respectively, with 2 bases between them. CDR3 loop: CATSRVNQPQHF. The DNA for the CDR3 is TGTGCCACCAGCAGAGTTAATCAGCCCCAGCATTTT. The complete variable domain, with remaining parts taken from reference TRBV15 and TRBJ1-5, reads DAMVIQNPRYQVTQFGKPVTLSCSQTLNHNVMYWYQQKSSQAPKLLFHYYDKDFNNEADTPDNFQSRRPNTSFCFLDIRSPGLGDTAMYLCATSRVNQPQHFGDGTRLSIL.

This clone was recorded once. The genes are TRBV6-1 and TRBJ2-1; D could derive from TRBD1 or TRBD2 (5 bases each). From germline, CDR1 is MNHNS and CDR2 SASEGT. Between the trimmed V and J ends, which lost 8 bases and 1 base, there was a span of 12 bases. The CDR3 length is 14 residues. CDR3 DNA: TGTGCCAGCTCCAGGGAGATATCCTACAATGAGCAGTTCTTC. It yields the protein CASSREISYNEQFF.

The gene calls are TRBV11-2 and TRBJ2-7; D is ambiguous. The germline V gene encodes CDR1 SGHAT and CDR2 FQNNGV. The CDR3 is 13 residues long. V shed 5 bases and J shed 3 bases, with 11 bases lying between them. CDR3 bases: TGTGCCAGCAGCCCGTGGACCTTCTACGAGCAGTACTTC. The encoded protein is CASSPWTFYEQYF.

The CDR3 spells CSVEDQQGDIQYF. Here the CDR3 DNA reads TGCAGCGTTGAAGATCAACAGGGGGACATTCAGTACTTC. The rearrangement uses TRBV29-1 and TRBJ2-4, with 8 bases that match TRBD1. The germline V gene encodes CDR1 SQVTM and CDR2 ANQGSEA. Trimming took 0 bases from V and 8 from J; bases not matched to a gene: 3. This CDR3 is built from 13 residues.